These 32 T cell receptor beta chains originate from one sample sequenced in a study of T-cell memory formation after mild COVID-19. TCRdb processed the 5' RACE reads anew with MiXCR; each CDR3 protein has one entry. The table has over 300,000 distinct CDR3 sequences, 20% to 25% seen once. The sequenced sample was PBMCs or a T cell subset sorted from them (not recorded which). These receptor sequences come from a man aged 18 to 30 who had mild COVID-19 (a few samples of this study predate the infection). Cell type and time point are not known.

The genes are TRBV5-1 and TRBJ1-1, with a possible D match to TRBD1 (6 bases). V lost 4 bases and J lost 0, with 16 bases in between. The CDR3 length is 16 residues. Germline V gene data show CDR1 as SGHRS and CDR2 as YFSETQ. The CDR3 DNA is TGCGCCAGCAGCGGCCGGGGGGCTAATTTGAACACTGAAGCTTTCTTT. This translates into CASSGRGANLNTEAFF.

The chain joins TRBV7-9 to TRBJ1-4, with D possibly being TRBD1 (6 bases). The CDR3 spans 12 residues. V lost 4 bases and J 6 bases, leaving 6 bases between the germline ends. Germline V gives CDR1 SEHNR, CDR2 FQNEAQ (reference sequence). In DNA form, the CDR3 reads TGTGCCAGCAGCTACAGGGATGAAAAACTGTTTTTT. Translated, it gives CASSYRDEKLFF.

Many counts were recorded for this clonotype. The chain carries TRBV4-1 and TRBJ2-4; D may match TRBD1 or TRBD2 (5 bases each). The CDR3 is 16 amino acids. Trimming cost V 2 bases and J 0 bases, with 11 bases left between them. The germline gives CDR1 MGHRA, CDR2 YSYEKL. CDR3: CASSQPRDLAKNIQYF. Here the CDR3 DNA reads TGCGCCAGCAGCCAACCCAGGGACCTAGCCAAAAACATTCAGTACTTC.

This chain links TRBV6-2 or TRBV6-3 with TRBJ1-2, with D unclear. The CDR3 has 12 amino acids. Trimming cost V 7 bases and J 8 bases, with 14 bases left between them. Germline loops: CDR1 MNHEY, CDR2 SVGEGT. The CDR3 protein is CASTTESLGYTF. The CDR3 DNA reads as TGTGCCAGCACGACGGAGAGCTTGGGCTACACCTTC.

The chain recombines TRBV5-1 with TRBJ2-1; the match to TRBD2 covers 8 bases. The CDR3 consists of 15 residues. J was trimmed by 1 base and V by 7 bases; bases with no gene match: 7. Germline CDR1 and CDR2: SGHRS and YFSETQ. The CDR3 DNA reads TGCGCCAGCGGTCAAACTAGCGGATCCTACAATGAGCAGTTCTTC. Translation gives CASGQTSGSYNEQFF.

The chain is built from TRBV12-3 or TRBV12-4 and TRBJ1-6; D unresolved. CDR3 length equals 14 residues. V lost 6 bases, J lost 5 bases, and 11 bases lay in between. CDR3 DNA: TGTGCCAGCAGCCCCGGGAGGCATAATTCACCCCTCCACTTT. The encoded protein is CASSPGRHNSPLHF.

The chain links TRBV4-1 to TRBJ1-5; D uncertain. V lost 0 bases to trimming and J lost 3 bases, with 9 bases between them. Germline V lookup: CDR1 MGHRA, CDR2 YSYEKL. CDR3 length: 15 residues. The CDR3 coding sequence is TGCGCCAGCAGCCAAGAGACCGCGTCCAATCAGCCCCAGCATTTT. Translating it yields CASSQETASNQPQHF.

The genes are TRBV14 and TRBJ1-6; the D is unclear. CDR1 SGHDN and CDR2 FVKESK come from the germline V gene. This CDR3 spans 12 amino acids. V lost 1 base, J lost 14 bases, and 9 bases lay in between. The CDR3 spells CASSQGGLALHF. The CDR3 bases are TGTGCCAGCAGCCAAGGGGGTTTGGCCCTCCACTTT.

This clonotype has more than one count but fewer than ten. Written as DNA, the CDR3 is TGTGCCATCAGTGATGTAGCAGATACGCAGTATTTT. This encodes CAISDVADTQYF. The V call is TRBV10-3, the J call TRBJ2-3; D is ambiguous. The V end was cut by 3 bases, the J end by 4 bases, with 5 bases between. The germline V gene has CDR1 ENHRY and CDR2 SYGVKD. This CDR3 is 12 amino acids long.

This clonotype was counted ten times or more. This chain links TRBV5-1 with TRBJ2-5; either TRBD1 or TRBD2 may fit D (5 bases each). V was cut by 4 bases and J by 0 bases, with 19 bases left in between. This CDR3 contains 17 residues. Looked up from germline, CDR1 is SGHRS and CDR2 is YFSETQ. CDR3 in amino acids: CASSLGTGAWYQETQYF. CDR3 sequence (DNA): TGCGCCAGCAGCCTGGGGACCGGGGCTTGGTACCAAGAGACCCAGTACTTC.

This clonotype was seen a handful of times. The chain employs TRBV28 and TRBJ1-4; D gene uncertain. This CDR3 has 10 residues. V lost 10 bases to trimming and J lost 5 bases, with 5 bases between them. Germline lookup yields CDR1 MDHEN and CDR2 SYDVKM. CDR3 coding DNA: TGTGCCACCCTCAATGAAAAACTGTTTTTT. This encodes CATLNEKLFF.

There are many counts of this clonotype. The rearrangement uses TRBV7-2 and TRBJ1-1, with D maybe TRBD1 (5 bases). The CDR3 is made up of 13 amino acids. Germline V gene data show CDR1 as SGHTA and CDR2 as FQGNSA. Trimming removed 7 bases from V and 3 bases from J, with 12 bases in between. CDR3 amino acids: CASTRGPHTEAFF. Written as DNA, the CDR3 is TGTGCCAGCACGAGGGGTCCTCACACTGAAGCTTTCTTT.

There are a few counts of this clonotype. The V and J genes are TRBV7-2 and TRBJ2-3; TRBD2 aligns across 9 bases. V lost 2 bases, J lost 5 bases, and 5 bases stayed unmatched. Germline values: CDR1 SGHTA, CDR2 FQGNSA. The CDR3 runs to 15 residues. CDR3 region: CASSLRGLAQDTQYF. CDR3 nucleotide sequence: TGTGCCAGCAGCTTAAGGGGACTAGCACAAGATACGCAGTATTTT.

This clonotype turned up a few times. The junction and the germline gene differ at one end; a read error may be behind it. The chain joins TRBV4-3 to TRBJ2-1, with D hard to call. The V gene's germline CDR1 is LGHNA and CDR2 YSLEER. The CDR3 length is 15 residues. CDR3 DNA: TGCGCCAGCAGCCAATTGTCAGATGCCGGCAATCAGCAGTTCTTC. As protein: CASSQLSDAGNQQFF.

The CDR3 DNA sequence: TGTGCCAGCAGTGACTCGACAGGGACAGGCGGAGGCTACACCTTC. Translation: CASSDSTGTGGGYTF. The chain links TRBV6-4 to TRBJ1-2; 8 bases match TRBD1. Losses at the gene ends were 0 bases for V and 8 bases for J; bases not matched to a gene: 8. The CDR3 is 15 residues long. Germline CDR1 MRHNA, CDR2 SNTAGT.

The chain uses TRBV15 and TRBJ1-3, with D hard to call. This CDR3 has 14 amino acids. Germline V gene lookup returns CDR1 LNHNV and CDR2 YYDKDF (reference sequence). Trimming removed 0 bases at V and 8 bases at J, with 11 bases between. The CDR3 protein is CATSRDSAADTIYF. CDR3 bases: TGTGCCACCAGCAGAGATAGCGCAGCGGACACCATATATTTT.

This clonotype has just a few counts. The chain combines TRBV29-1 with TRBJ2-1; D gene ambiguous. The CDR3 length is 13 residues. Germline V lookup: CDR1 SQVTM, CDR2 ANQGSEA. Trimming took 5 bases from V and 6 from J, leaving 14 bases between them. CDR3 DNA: TGCAGCGTTTCAGCCCGGGTCCTCAATGAGCAGTTCTTC. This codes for CSVSARVLNEQFF.

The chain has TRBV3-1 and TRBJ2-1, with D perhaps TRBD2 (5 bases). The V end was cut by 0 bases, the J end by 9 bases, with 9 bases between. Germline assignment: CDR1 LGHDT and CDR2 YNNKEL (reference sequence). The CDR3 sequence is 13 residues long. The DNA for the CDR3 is TGTGCCAGCAGCCAAGAGGGAGCCGGTGAGCAGTTCTTC. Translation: CASSQEGAGEQFF.

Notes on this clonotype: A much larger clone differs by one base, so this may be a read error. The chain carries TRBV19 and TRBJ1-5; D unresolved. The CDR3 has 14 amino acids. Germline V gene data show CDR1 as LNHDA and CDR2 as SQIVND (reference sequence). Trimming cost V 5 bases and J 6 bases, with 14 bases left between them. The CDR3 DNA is TGTGCCAGTAGTCCCAGTGGGCTGGGTCAGCCCCAGCATTTT. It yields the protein CASSPSGLGQPQHF.

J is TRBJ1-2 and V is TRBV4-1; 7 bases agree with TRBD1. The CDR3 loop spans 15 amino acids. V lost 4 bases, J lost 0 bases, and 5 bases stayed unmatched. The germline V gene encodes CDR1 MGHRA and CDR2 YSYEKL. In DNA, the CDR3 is TGCGCCAGCAGCCCGGGACAGAGACCTAACTATGGCTACACCTTC. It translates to CASSPGQRPNYGYTF.

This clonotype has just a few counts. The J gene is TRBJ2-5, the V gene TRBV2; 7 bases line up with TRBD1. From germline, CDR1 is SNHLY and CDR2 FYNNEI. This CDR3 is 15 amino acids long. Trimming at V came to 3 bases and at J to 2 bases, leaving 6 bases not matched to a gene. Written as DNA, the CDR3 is TGTGCCAGCAGTGATGAGGGGGCAGGGCAAGAGACCCAGTACTTC. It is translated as CASSDEGAGQETQYF.

In nucleotides, the CDR3 is TGTGCCAGCAGTTTGACCCCGGGGGAGAAGTTCTTC. This gives the protein CASSLTPGEKFF. The V gene is TRBV12-3 or TRBV12-4, the J gene TRBJ2-1, with D tentatively TRBD2 (6 bases). The CDR3 spans 12 residues. The ends were cut back, 3 bases at V and 14 bases at J, with 14 bases in the middle.

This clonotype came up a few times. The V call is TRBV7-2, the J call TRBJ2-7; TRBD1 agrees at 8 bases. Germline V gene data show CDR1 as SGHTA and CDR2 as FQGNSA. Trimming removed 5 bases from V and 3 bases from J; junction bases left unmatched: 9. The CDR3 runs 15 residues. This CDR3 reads CASSPSGQADYEQYF. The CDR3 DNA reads TGTGCCAGCAGCCCCTCGGGACAGGCGGACTACGAGCAGTACTTC.

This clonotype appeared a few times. The CDR3 is CSARPDWTDTQYF. The CDR3 nucleotides read TGCAGTGCTAGGCCGGACTGGACAGATACGCAGTATTTT. The gene calls are TRBV20-1 and TRBJ2-3; perhaps TRBD2 as D (5 bases). CDR1 and CDR2 (germline): DFQATT, SNEGSKA (reference sequence). Deletions cut 3 bases from V and 3 bases from J, with 10 bases between. The CDR3 has 13 amino acids.

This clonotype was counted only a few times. In DNA form, the CDR3 reads TGCGCCAGCGCGGGAGAGGAGACCCAGTACTTC. The encoded protein is CASAGEETQYF. The J gene is TRBJ2-5, the V gene TRBV5-1, with 7 positions matching TRBD2. CDR3 length equals 11 residues. From germline, CDR1 is SGHRS and CDR2 YFSETQ. V lost 7 bases, J lost 5 bases, and 2 bases stayed unmatched.

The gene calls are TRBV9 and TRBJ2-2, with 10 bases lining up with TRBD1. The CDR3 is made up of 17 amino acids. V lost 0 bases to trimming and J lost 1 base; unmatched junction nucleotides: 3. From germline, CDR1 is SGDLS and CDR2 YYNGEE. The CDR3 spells CASSVARDRGNTGELFF. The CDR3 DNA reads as TGTGCCAGCAGCGTAGCCCGGGACAGGGGGAACACCGGGGAGCTGTTTTTT.

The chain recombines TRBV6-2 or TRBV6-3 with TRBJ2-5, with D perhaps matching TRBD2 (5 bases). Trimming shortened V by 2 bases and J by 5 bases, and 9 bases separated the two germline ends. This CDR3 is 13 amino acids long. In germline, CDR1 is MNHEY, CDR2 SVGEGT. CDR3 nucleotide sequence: TGTGCCAGCAGTTACAGGTCGGGGGAGACCCAGTACTTC. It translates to CASSYRSGETQYF.

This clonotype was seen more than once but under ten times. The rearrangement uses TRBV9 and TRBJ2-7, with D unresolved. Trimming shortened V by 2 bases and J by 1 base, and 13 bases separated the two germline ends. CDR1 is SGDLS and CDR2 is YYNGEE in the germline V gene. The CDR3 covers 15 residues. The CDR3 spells CASSVYSSQSYEQYF. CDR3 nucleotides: TGTGCCAGCAGCGTTTACAGCTCCCAATCCTACGAGCAGTACTTC.

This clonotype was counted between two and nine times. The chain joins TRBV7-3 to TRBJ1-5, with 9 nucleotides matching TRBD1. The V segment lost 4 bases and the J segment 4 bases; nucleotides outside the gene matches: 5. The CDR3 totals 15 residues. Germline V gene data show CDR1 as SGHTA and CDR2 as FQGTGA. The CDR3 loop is CASSSHRGRNQPQHF. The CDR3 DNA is TGTGCCAGCAGCTCCCACAGGGGGCGGAATCAGCCCCAGCATTTT.

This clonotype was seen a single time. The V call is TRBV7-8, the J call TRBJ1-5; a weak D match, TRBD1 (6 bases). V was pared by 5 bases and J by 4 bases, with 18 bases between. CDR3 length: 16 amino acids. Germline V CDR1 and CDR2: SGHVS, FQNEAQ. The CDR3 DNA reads TGTGCCAGCAGCCCCCACTCGACAGGCTATAATCAGCCCCAGCATTTT. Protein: CASSPHSTGYNQPQHF.

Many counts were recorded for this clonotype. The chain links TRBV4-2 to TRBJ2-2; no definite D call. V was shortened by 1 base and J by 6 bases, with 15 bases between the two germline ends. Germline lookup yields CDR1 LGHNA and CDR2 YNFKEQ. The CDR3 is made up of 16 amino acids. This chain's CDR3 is CASSQVPSRFAGELFF. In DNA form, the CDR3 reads TGTGCCAGCAGCCAAGTTCCTAGTAGATTCGCCGGGGAGCTGTTTTTT.

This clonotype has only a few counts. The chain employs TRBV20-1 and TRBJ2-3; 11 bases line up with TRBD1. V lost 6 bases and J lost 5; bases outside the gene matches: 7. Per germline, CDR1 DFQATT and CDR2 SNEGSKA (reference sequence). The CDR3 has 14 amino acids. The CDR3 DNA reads TGCAGTGCAAGGGACAGGGGGATAGGAGATACGCAGTATTTT. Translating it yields CSARDRGIGDTQYF.